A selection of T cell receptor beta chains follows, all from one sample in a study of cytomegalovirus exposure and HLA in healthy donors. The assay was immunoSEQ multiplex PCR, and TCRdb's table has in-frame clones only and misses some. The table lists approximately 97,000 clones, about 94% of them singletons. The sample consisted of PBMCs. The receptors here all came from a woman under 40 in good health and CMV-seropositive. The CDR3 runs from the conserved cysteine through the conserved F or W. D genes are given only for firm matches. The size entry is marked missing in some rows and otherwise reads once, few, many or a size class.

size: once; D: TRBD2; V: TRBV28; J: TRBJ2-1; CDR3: CASSRAGGTGEQFF; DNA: TGTGCCAGCAGCCGAGCGGGAGGAACCGGTGAGCAGTTCTTC
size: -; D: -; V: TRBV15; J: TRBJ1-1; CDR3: CATSRDRSGSGTEAFF; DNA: TGTGCCACCAGCAGAGATCGGTCAGGGTCCGGCACTGAAGCTTTCTTT
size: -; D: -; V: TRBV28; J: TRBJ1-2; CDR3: CASERGGLYGYTF; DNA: TGTGCCTCCGAGAGGGGGGGCCTCTATGGCTACACCTTC
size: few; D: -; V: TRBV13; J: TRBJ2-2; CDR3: CASSMDRDTGELFF; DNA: TGTGCCAGCAGCATGGACAGAGACACCGGGGAGCTGTTTTTT
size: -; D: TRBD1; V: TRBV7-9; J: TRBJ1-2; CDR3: CASSPGTVFVYGYTF; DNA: TGTGCCAGCAGCCCCGGGACAGTTTTCGTCTATGGCTACACCTTC
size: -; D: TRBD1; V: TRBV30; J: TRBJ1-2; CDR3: CAWSGDRGTNYGYTF; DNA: TGTGCCTGGAGTGGGGACAGGGGAACTAACTATGGCTACACCTTC
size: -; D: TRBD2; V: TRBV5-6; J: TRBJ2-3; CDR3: CASDLAGAWGTDTQYF; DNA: TGTGCCAGCGACCTAGCGGGAGCGTGGGGAACAGATACGCAGTATTTT
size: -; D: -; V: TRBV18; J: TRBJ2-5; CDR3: CASSPLMKEAETQYF; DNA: TGTGCCAGCTCACCACTGATGAAGGAGGCAGAGACCCAGTACTTC
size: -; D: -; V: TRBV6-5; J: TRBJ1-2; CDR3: CASSYSPGNYGYTF; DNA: TGTGCCAGCAGTTACTCGCCAGGGAACTATGGCTACACCTTC
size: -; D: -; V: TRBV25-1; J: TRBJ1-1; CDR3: CASMPNSNTEAFF; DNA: TGTGCCAGCATGCCCAACTCCAACACTGAAGCTTTCTTT
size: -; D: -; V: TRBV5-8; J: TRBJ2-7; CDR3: CASELQRIGLYEQYF; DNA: TGTGCCAGCGAACTACAAAGAATCGGACTCTACGAGCAGTACTTC
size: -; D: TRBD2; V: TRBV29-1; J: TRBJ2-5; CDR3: CSVVGVAGLQETQYF; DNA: TGCAGCGTTGTAGGAGTAGCGGGGTTGCAAGAGACCCAGTACTTC
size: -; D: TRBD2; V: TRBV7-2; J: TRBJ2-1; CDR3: CASSVEGLAGQRSYNEQFF; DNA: TGTGCCAGCAGCGTAGAGGGACTAGCGGGCCAGCGCTCCTACAATGAGCAGTTCTTC
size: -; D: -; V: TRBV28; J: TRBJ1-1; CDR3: CASSLGRTIMNTEAFF; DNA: TGTGCCAGCAGTTTAGGGAGGACGATCATGAACACTGAAGCTTTCTTT
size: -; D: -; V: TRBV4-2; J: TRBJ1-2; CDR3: CASSPNAGGPDGYTF; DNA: TGTGCCAGCAGCCCAAACGCGGGTGGCCCTGATGGCTACACCTTC
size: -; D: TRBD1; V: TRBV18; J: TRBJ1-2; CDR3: CASSRTGGDYGYTF; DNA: TGTGCCAGCTCCCGAACAGGGGGAGATTATGGCTACACCTTC